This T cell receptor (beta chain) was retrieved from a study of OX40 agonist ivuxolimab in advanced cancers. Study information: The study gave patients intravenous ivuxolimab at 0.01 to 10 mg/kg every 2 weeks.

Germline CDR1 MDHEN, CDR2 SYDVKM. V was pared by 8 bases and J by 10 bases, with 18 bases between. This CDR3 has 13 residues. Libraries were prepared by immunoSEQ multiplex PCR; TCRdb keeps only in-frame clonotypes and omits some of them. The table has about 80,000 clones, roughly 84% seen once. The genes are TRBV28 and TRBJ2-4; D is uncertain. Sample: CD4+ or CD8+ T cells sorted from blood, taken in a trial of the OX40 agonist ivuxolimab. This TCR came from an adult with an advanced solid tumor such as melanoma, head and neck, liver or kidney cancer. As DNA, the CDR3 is TGTGCCAGCTACTCTCACCTAGAATCTATTCAGTACTTC. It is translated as CASYSHLESIQYF.